The sequence of this T cell receptor beta chain was determined in a study of shared clonotypes between healthy human individuals (dated by TCRdb to 2020 to 2021). Study-level background: A couple of women and a few men aged 18 to 49 years were included in the cohort. Per donor, three plates each were used for CD4 naive and CD4 memory, two for CD8 naive, and one for CD8 memory. To estimate repertoire size and how much clonotype sharing occurs between individuals, the study deeply sequenced the blood TCR repertoires of several healthy adults. To increase sequencing depth and limit assay-specific biases, TCR repertoire library preparation and sequencing were carried out by different laboratories using diverse techniques. Per donor, leukapheresis produced somewhere between about 0.94 and 8.9 billion PBMCs.

Points on this clone: Its binding antigen is unknown. Within one base of it there is no much larger clone, and no base qualities were kept.

CD8 naive samples were obtained by positive selection for CCR7 among CD45RO-negative cells, yielding a CD45RA+CCR7+ population from which TemRA cells were excluded. Donors were healthy HIV-negative adults with no recently reported acute infections or vaccinations. All donors were Caucasian adults living in Nashville, Tennessee, USA. After blood collection by leukapheresis, PBMCs were isolated using Ficoll-Histopaque density gradient centrifugation and then cryopreserved in the vapor phase of liquid nitrogen. Purity and quantity of every magnetically sorted T cell population were checked by analytical flow cytometry. From each sorted fraction, genomic DNA was isolated and quantified by UV absorbance on a Nanodrop 2000c. Using the deep immunoSEQ assay, TCR CDR3 regions were amplified from genomic DNA by multiplex PCR. Extracted genomic DNA from each cell subset was spread evenly across all wells of several immunoSEQ 96-well plates, with each plate serving as a replicate. For sorted subsets, about 220 ng of genomic DNA, equivalent to around 30,000 T cell genomes, went into each replicate PCR. Purified libraries were measured with a Qubit 3.0 fluorometer, size-checked on a Bioanalyzer 2100, and measured again with the KAPA Library Quantification kit. A separate single-read 150-cycle Illumina NextSeq 550 flow cell was used to sequence each immunoSEQ 96-well plate. The authors processed their data as follows. Because the immunoSEQ output held only junctional sequences and lacked quality scores, the filtering could not match the filtering applied to full-length reads. To assign V/J genes and CDR3, sequences were annotated against IMGT germline references using PyIR, a Python wrapper for IgBLAST v1.9. Any read was removed if the V/J assignment was weak (E-value above 1e-6), the CDR3 was missing, or the read contained stop codons, out-of-frame junctions, or ambiguous translated residues. V3J clonotypes were defined by identical inferred V gene, J gene, and CDR3 amino acid sequence. Percentage overlap between repertoires was calculated by dividing the number of shared unique clonotypes by the size of the smaller repertoire. RTK rarefaction, the Chao1 estimator, and Recon v2.1 estimates of unobserved clonotypes were used to assess repertoire richness. OLGA was used to compute generation probabilities for all TCRbeta clonotypes that the gDNA method yielded from a handful of donors. TCRdb's version of the immuneACCESS table is confined to in-frame rearrangements and falls short of the full clone set. An unresolved V gene accounts for under half of the shortfall where checked; the remainder is of unknown origin. V and J calls and clone size follow that table, whereas D and trimming were derived from the DNA. For this sample there are around 600,000 clones; 85% to 95% appear just once. Over 0.1% of the sample goes to the ten largest clones.

From cysteine to phenylalanine, the CDR3 is 16 amino acids long. The sequence is cut down to CDR3 DNA, 48 bases in frame from base 1. CDR1 and CDR2 are drawn from the germline V gene (reference sequence): SEHNR, FQNEAQ. V loses 5 bases, J loses 0 bases, and the germline ends lie 17 bases apart. Beyond this particular receptor, the publication reports: Only blood was sampled, and tissue TCR repertoires likely differ from those in blood. Compared with non-shared clonotypes, the clonotypes found in all four sorted-subset donors had higher generation probabilities. Sharing across a few donors was observed for around 4.8% of naive CD4, less than 4% of naive CD8, about 2.3% of memory CD4, and less than 0.45% of memory CD8 clonotypes. Naive subsets generally had larger estimated clonotype richness than memory subsets. Pairwise subsampling indicated that sequencing depth was expected to affect the degree of clonotype sharing among donors. Even with the large sequencing depth, rarefaction of the sorted-subset datasets indicated that sequencing was incomplete. Because the study included only a small number of donors, the genetic and exposure-history diversity represented was limited.

This TCR came from a woman aged 25 to 39 in good health. The chain joins TRBV7-9 to TRBJ2-7, with TRBD1 perhaps the D gene, on 6 matching bases. The material sequenced was naive CD8+ T cells sorted from blood. This specimen's cell subset or site label, interpreted: CD45RA+CCR7+. The CDR3 region: CASSITSGDNSYEQYF. The base sequence is TGTGCCAGCAGCATCACCTCAGGGGATAACTCCTACGAGCAGTACTTC. The full variable domain, with segments outside the CDR3 supplied by the reference TRBV7-9 and TRBJ2-7 proteins, appears as DTGVSQNPRHKITKRGQNVTFRCDPISEHNRLYWYRQTLGQGPEFLTYFQNEAQLEKSRLLSDRFSAERPKGSFSTLEIQRTEQGDSAMYLCASSITSGDNSYEQYFGPGTRLTVT.